Below are 8 T cell receptor beta chains sequenced from a single sample in a study of TIL therapy for anti-PD-1-resistant metastatic lung cancer. Sequencing used immunoSEQ v3. The protocol was immunoSEQ multiplex PCR, while the TCRdb copy is restricted to in-frame clones and leaves out a portion. The sample lists some 43,000 clones; roughly 85% were seen once. Time point: pre-treatment sample, taken before nivolumab and TIL therapy. Source: blood, taken at baseline. These receptors were obtained from a man between 65 and 80 years old with non-small cell lung cancer.

This clone was seen a few times. This chain uses TRBV27 with TRBJ1-2; possibly TRBD1 for D (5 bases). Trimming cost V 0 bases and J 8 bases, with 19 bases left between them. Germline loops: CDR1 MNHEY, CDR2 SMNVEV (reference sequence). The CDR3 loop spans 16 amino acids. CDR3 residues: CASSLSLRGGSDGYTF. The CDR3 DNA reads TGTGCCAGCAGTTTATCGCTGCGGGGGGGGTCCGACGGCTACACCTTC.

V is TRBV19 and J is TRBJ2-2; 7 nucleotides match TRBD1. In germline, CDR1 is LNHDA, CDR2 SQIVND (reference sequence). Losses at the gene ends were 0 bases for V and 0 bases for J; bases not matched to a gene: 1. CDR3 length: 16 residues. As DNA, the CDR3 is TGTGCCAGTAGTATAGACGGGACAGCGAACACCGGGGAGCTGTTTTTT. This gives the protein CASSIDGTANTGELFF.

The rearrangement joins TRBV5-8 to TRBJ2-7, with D perhaps matching TRBD1 (6 bases). Germline-derived CDR1 and CDR2 are SGHTS and YDEGEE. Trimming pared 1 base from V and 3 bases from J, leaving 11 bases between. The CDR3 spans 14 residues. The CDR3 protein is CASSLWTVSYEQYF. The CDR3 region has the DNA TGTGCCAGCAGCTTGTGGACAGTTAGCTACGAGCAGTACTTC. Combining the CDR3 with reference TRBV5-8 and TRBJ2-7 gives the whole variable domain EAGVTQSPTHLIKTRGQQATLRCSPISGHTSVYWYQQALGLGLQFLLWYDEGEERNRGNFPPRFSGRQFPNYSSELNVNALELEDSALYLCASSLWTVSYEQYFGPGTRLTVT.

The rearrangement links TRBV7-9 to TRBJ2-2, with 7 nucleotides matching TRBD2. The CDR3 spans 13 residues. CDR1 is SEHNR and CDR2 is FQNEAQ in the germline V gene (reference sequence). Germline trimming cut 1 base from V and 7 bases from J; bases unmatched to any gene: 0. This chain's CDR3 is CASSLVAGGELFF. The CDR3 DNA reads TGTGCCAGCAGCTTAGTAGCGGGCGGGGAGCTGTTTTTT.

This chain's CDR3 is CASSEISTGEQYF. As DNA, the CDR3 is TGTGCCAGCAGTGAAATAAGTACGGGGGAGCAGTACTTC. This sequence joins TRBV6-1 and TRBJ2-7, with D perhaps matching TRBD2 (5 bases). CDR3 length equals 13 residues. CDR1 MNHNS and CDR2 SASEGT come from the germline V gene. With 2 bases removed from V and 7 bases from J, the gap between germline ends came to 12 bases.

The sample holds one count of this clone. This rearrangement joins TRBV7-6 to TRBJ2-5, with 7 positions matching TRBD1. Losses at the gene ends were 7 bases for V and 2 bases for J; bases not matched to a gene: 4. Germline V gene data show CDR1 as SGHVS and CDR2 as FNYEAQ. CDR3 length: 13 amino acids. CDR3 amino acids: CASNGQEQETQYF. In DNA, the CDR3 is TGTGCCAGCAACGGACAGGAGCAAGAGACCCAGTACTTC.

This clone appeared a single time. V and J are TRBV5-1 and TRBJ2-2, with D tentatively TRBD2 (5 bases). CDR1 and CDR2 (germline): SGHRS, YFSETQ. This CDR3 has 16 amino acids. Trimming removed 0 bases at V and 0 bases at J, with 9 bases between. The CDR3 loop is CASSLDGSANTGELFF. The DNA of the CDR3 is TGCGCCAGCAGCTTGGATGGTAGCGCGAACACCGGGGAGCTGTTTTTT.

The CDR3 DNA reads TGTGCCAGCAGGAGGGTCCAGGGTAACACTGAAGCTTTCTTT. It encodes CASRRVQGNTEAFF. This chain links TRBV27 with TRBJ1-1, with D possibly matching TRBD1 (5 bases). Germline lookup yields CDR1 MNHEY and CDR2 SMNVEV (reference sequence). V gave up 6 bases and J gave up 2 bases, with 13 bases separating them. The CDR3 loop spans 14 amino acids.